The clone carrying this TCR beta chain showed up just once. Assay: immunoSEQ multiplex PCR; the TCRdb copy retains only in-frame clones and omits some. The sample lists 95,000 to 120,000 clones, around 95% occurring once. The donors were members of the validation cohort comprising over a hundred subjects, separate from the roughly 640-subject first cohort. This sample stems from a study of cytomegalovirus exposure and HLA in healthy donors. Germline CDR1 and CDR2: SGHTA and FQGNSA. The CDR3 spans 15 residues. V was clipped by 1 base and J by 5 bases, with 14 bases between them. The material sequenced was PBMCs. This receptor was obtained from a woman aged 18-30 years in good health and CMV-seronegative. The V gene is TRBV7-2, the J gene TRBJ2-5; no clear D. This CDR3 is CASSLGVAARETQYF. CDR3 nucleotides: TGTGCCAGCAGCTTAGGGGTGGCGGCCCGGGAGACCCAGTACTTC.